This TCR beta chain was sequenced in a study of monozygotic twins with cystic fibrosis. Study results and caveats: J usage was most co-twin-similar in 8 of 16 pairs, V in 13. The repertoire was suggested to be naive-dominated, clonality median 0.0095.

The protocol was immunoSEQ multiplex PCR, while the TCRdb copy is restricted to in-frame clones and leaves out a portion. The sample gives tens of thousands of clones, about 80% of which show up once; around 1.7% is in the top ten. A word on this clone: Its antigen is as yet unknown.

The sequenced sample consisted of blood. This TCR was recovered from a girl aged 2-10 years with cystic fibrosis.

CDR3 sequence (DNA): TGCGCCAGCAGCTTGGTCGGCAACGGGGAAAAACTGTTTTTT. Translating it yields CASSLVGNGEKLFF. This chain links TRBV5-1 with TRBJ1-4, with D hard to call. Germline loops: CDR1 SGHRS, CDR2 YFSETQ. Trimming took off 0 bases at V and 8 bases at J, with 11 bases between the two ends. The CDR3 is 14 amino acids. Full variable domain (outside the CDR3, taken from reference TRBV5-1 and TRBJ1-4): KAGVTQTPRYLIKTRGQQVTLSCSPISGHRSVSWYQQTPGQGLQFLFEYFSETQRNKGNFPGRFSGRQFSNSRSEMNVSTLELGDSALYLCASSLVGNGEKLFFGSGTQLSVL.